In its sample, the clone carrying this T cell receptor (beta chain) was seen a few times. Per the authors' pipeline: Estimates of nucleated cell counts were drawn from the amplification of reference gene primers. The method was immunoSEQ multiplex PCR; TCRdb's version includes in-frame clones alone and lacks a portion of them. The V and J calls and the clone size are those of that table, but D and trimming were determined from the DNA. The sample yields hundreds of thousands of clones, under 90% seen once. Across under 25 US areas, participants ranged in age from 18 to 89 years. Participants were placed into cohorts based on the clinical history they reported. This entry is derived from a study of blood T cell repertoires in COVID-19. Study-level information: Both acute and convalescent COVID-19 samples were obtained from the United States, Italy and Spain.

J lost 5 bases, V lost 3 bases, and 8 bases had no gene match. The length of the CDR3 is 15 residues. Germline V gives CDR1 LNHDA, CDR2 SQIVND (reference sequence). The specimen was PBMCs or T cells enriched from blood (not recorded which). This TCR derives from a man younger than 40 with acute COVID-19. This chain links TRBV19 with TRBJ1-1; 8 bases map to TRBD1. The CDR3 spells CASSIQGAHRTEAFF. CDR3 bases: TGTGCCAGTAGTATCCAGGGGGCGCATAGAACTGAAGCTTTCTTT.